The rows below give T cell receptor beta chains drawn from one sample of a study of monozygotic twins with inflammatory bowel disease. TCRdb reprocessed the 5' RACE reads, with one entry per CDR3 protein and no DNA. The table for this sample gives 300,000 to 350,000 distinct CDR3 sequences. Sequenced input: blood. These receptors were collected from a human donor with ulcerative colitis or Crohn's disease, or a healthy co-twin of an affected twin (not recorded which). Both conserved end residues are part of each CDR3.

j_gene,v_gene,CDR3aa
TRBJ1-1,TRBV7-9,CASSPDLGTNTEAFF
TRBJ1-5,TRBV3-1,CASSQDTRGGQPQHF
TRBJ1-4,TRBV20-1,CSARGDSHEKLFF
TRBJ1-5,TRBV20-1,CSVSPSNQPQHF
TRBJ2-4,TRBV30,CAWSVLLAKNIQYF
TRBJ2-3,TRBV20-1,CSARRTDTDTQYF
TRBJ1-2,TRBV4-3,CASSQGRPADGYTF
TRBJ2-1,TRBV5-1,CASSLSASGSNEQFF
TRBJ2-3,TRBV4-2,CASSQDFSGRAGDTQYF
TRBJ2-3,TRBV2,CASSEAQAWLAVGTDTQYF
TRBJ1-6,TRBV12-3/TRBV12-4,CASSSGTVGSPLHF
TRBJ1-5,TRBV25-1,CAGQGVEQPQHF
TRBJ1-4,TRBV20-1,CSAQQGADEKLFF
TRBJ2-6,TRBV6-1,CASRKTGGLLANVLTF
TRBJ2-1,TRBV12-3/TRBV12-4,CASSFTGDAYNEQFF
TRBJ1-1,TRBV14,CASSQEVIGGGMNTEAFF
TRBJ2-7,TRBV7-2,CASSSTPSSYEQYF
TRBJ1-5,TRBV4-2,CASSPDSGNQPQHF
TRBJ2-2,TRBV5-1,CASEPGENTGELFF
TRBJ2-3,TRBV19,CASSSRDRTSTDTQYF
TRBJ2-7,TRBV18,CASSPPRGESYEQYF
TRBJ1-1,TRBV7-9,CASSSIRRRNTEAFF
TRBJ2-1,TRBV20-1,CSASAGLVFYNEQFF
TRBJ2-3,TRBV4-1,CASSQDPGGLSTDTQYF
TRBJ1-1,TRBV28,CASSFGGLGEAFF
TRBJ1-2,TRBV20-1,CSASLGYGYTF
TRBJ2-1,TRBV9,CASSVEAGMAYNEQFF
TRBJ2-7,TRBV28,CASVSELGGYEQYF
TRBJ1-2,TRBV12-3/TRBV12-4,CAAGGGGGLNYGYTF
TRBJ2-7,TRBV5-1,CASSSGGTGGEEQYF
TRBJ1-6,TRBV5-1,CASSLDRAKDSPLHF
TRBJ2-1,TRBV29-1,CSVPNPWNEQFF
TRBJ1-6,TRBV20-1,CSARRLGAGNSPLHF
TRBJ1-5,TRBV6-2/TRBV6-3,CASNTGGTKPQHF
TRBJ1-1,TRBV6-5,CASSYGTVNTEAFF
TRBJ2-2,TRBV14,CASSQVGAGNTGELFF
TRBJ2-3,TRBV29-1,CSADLTRGGTDTQYF